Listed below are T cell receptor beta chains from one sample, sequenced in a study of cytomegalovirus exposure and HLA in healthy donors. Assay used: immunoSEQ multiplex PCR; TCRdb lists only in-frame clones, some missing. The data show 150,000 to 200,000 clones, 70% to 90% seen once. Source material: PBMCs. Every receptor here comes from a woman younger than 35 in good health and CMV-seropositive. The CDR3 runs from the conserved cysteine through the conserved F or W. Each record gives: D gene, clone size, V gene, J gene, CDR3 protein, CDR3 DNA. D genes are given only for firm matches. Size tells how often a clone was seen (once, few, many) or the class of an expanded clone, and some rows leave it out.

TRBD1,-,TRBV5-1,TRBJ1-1,CASSPAKDRGTEAFF,TGCGCCAGCAGCCCGGCCAAGGACAGGGGCACTGAAGCTTTCTTT
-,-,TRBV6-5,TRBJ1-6,CASRPHRDNNSPLHF,TGTGCCAGCAGACCCCACAGGGACAACAATTCACCCCTCCACTTT
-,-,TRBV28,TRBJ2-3,CASSWGTPNRQYF,TGTGCCAGCAGTTGGGGGACTCCGAATAGGCAGTATTTT
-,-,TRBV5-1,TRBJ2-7,CASRGEVDEQYF,TGCGCCAGCAGGGGCGAAGTGGACGAGCAGTACTTC
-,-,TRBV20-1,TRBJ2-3,CSARPGDTQYF,TGCAGTGCTAGACCCGGAGATACGCAGTATTTT
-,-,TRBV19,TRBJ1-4,CASMAGDATNEKLFF,TGTGCCAGTATGGCCGGGGATGCAACTAATGAAAAACTGTTTTTT
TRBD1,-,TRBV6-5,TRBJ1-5,CASRPDRGNQPQHF,TGTGCCAGCAGACCCGACAGGGGTAATCAGCCCCAGCATTTT
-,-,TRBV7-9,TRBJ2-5,CASTPRRETQYF,TGTGCCAGCACCCCCCGGCGGGAGACCCAGTACTTC
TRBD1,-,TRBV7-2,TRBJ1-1,CASSPRGQGFEAFF,TGTGCCAGCAGCCCCCGAGGACAGGGTTTTGAAGCTTTCTTT
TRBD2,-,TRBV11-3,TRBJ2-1,CASSLDWGGGGNEQFF,TGTGCCAGCAGCTTAGATTGGGGCGGGGGGGGCAATGAGCAGTTCTTC
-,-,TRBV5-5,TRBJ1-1,CASSLAGRHNTEAFF,TGTGCCAGCAGCTTGGCAGGGAGGCATAACACTGAAGCTTTCTTT
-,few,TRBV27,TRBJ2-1,CASSSEVGSNEQFF,TGTGCCAGCAGTTCGGAGGTGGGGTCCAATGAGCAGTTCTTC
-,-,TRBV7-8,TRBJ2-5,CASSTNGQFKTQYF,TGTGCCAGCAGCACCAATGGACAGTTCAAGACCCAGTACTTC
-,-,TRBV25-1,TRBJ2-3,CASSEWLARGPDTQYF,TGTGCCAGCAGTGAATGGCTAGCGCGGGGGCCAGATACGCAGTATTTT
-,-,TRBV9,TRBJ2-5,CASSVNSLGQAQYF,TGTGCCAGCAGCGTAAACTCCCTGGGGCAGGCCCAGTACTTC
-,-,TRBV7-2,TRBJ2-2,CASSLGPETGELFF,TGTGCCAGCAGCTTAGGGCCAGAAACCGGGGAGCTGTTTTTT
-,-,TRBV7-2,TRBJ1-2,CASSLTGPLYGYTF,TGTGCCAGCAGCCTTACAGGGCCGCTCTATGGCTACACCTTC
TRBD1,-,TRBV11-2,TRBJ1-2,CASSSSTRQGDYGYTF,TGTGCCAGCAGCTCCTCGACCCGACAGGGCGACTATGGCTACACCTTC
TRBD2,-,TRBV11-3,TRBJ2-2,CASSVAGEWQKNTGELFF,TGTGCCAGCTCCGTCGCGGGGGAGTGGCAGAAGAACACCGGGGAGCTGTTTTTT
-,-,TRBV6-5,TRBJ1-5,CASSEGWQPQHF,TGTGCCAGCAGTGAGGGTTGGCAGCCCCAGCATTTT
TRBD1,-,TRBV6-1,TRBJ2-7,CASSDVGQGTYEQYF,TGTGCCAGCAGTGACGTAGGACAGGGGACCTACGAGCAGTACTTC
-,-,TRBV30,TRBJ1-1,CAWSVSQNTEAFF,TGTGCCTGGAGTGTCTCACAGAACACTGAAGCTTTCTTT
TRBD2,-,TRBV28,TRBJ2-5,CASSSGTSGHIQETQYF,TGTGCCAGCAGTTCCGGGACTAGCGGGCACATACAAGAGACCCAGTACTTC
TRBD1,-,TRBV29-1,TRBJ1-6,CSVGQGGFNSPLHF,TGCAGCGTGGGACAGGGGGGGTTCAATTCACCCCTCCACTTT
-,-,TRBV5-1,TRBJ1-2,CASSREGRNYGYTF,TGCGCCAGCAGCCGGGAGGGCCGGAACTATGGCTACACCTTC
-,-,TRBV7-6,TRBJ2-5,CASSPLASETQYF,TGTGCCAGCAGTCCTCTAGCTTCGGAGACCCAGTACTTC
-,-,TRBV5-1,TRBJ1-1,CASSIGTEAFF,TGCGCCAGCAGTATTGGGACAGAAGCTTTCTTT
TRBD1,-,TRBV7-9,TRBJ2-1,CASSSLGQTVYNEQFF,TGTGCCAGCAGCTCGTTGGGACAGACGGTATACAATGAGCAGTTCTTC
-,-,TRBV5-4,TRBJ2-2,CASSLGVGEGTGELFF,TGTGCCAGCAGCTTGGGGGTGGGCGAAGGCACCGGGGAGCTGTTTTTT
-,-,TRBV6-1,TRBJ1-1,CASSGFARGTEAFF,TGTGCCAGCAGTGGTTTTGCCAGGGGCACTGAAGCTTTCTTT
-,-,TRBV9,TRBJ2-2,CASSAGTNTGELFF,TGTGCCAGCAGCGCGGGAACGAACACCGGGGAGCTGTTTTTT
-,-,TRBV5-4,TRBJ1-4,CASSSGQKSEKLFF,TGTGCCAGCAGCAGCGGACAGAAAAGCGAAAAACTGTTTTTT
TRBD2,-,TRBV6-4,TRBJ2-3,CASSPPQAGGPGTDTQYF,TGTGCCAGCAGTCCTCCTCAAGCGGGGGGGCCTGGCACAGATACGCAGTATTTT
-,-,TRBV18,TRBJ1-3,CASSPKAGSSGNTIYF,TGTGCCAGCTCACCAAAAGCGGGGAGCTCTGGAAACACCATATATTTT
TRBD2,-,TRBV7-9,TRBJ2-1,CASSPKRAGGPGEQFF,TGTGCCAGCAGCCCGAAAAGAGCGGGGGGGCCGGGGGAGCAGTTCTTC
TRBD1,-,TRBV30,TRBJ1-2,CAWGDRNYGYTF,TGTGCCTGGGGGGACAGAAACTATGGCTACACCTTC
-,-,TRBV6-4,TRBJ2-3,CASSDGASSTDTQYF,TGTGCCAGCAGTGACGGGGCTTCGAGCACAGATACGCAGTATTTT
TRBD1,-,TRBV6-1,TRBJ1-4,CASSEGGTGYEKLFF,TGTGCCAGCAGTGAAGGAGGGACAGGTTATGAAAAACTGTTTTTT
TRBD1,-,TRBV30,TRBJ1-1,CAWSGTDRETEAFF,TGTGCCTGGAGTGGGACGGACAGGGAGACTGAAGCTTTCTTT
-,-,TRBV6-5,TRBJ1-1,CASSNPRRGVPEAFF,TGTGCCAGCAGTAACCCGAGAAGGGGCGTCCCTGAAGCTTTCTTT
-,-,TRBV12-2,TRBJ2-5,CASRLRHLQETQYF,TGTGCAAGTCGCCTAAGACACCTCCAAGAGACCCAGTACTTC